Listed below are T cell receptor beta chains from one sample, sequenced in a study of CD8+ T cells in alopecia areata. Produced via immunoSEQ multiplex PCR; TCRdb's table is partial and in-frame only. This table holds about 94,000 clones, around 70% found once. The source was CD8+ T cells sorted from blood, collected around week 42, from a patient treated with tofacitinib. The receptor source for this set is a human donor with alopecia areata. Each CDR3 is given without its conserved first and last residue.

>TRBJ2-7|14|TRBV4-3
ASSQEVRGGSYEQY
>TRBJ2-5|14|TRBV27
ASRTPVSGGQETQY
>TRBJ1-2|13|TRBV6-5
ASRADSTIHYGYT
>TRBJ1-1|10|TRBV29-1
SVTGVNTEAF
>TRBJ2-1|13|TRBV5-1
ASSLEVAGGDEQF
>TRBJ2-1|14|TRBV5-1
ASSPYTAGGYNEQF
>TRBJ1-6|15|TRBV9
ASSVGAQSSYNSPLH
>TRBJ2-1|13|TRBV28
ASSTLHNNHNEQF
>TRBJ1-5|16|TRBV23-1
ASSQPELSGSANQPQH
>TRBJ2-1|13|TRBV29-1
SVGTSGAKDNEQF
>TRBJ1-6|12|TRBV30
AWSPGQGNSPLH
>TRBJ1-5|13|TRBV6-1
ASSDSTGGNQPQH
>TRBJ2-5|14|TRBV4-3
ASSQDPGAPQETQY
>TRBJ2-7|10|TRBV5-6
ASSSGTYEQY
>TRBJ1-5|10|TRBV13
ASSSGSQPQH
>TRBJ2-2|14|TRBV4-3
ASSQDWRGVAGELF
>TRBJ2-7|13|TRBV5-1
ASSLGVAKTYEQY
>TRBJ1-4|11|TRBV5-1
ASSRDEEGKLF
>TRBJ2-3|14|TRBV12-5
ASQPSGGAGTDTQY
>TRBJ2-5|15|TRBV5-1
ASSLDGTSGEQETQY
>TRBJ2-3|12|TRBV15
ATTRQVGRDTQY
>TRBJ2-2|11|TRBV27
ASRDRGPGELF
>TRBJ2-3|16|TRBV12-5
ASGRPSTGGLSTDTQY
>TRBJ2-4|12|TRBV5-1
ASSSGQGENIQY
>TRBJ2-3|13|TRBV6-1
ASSELQGFSDTQY
>TRBJ1-2|11|TRBV29-1
SVALTEDYGYT
>TRBJ2-7|13|TRBV15
ATSRDRGATYEQY
>TRBJ2-7|12|TRBV27
ASSWSSTFYEQY
>TRBJ1-2|11|TRBV9
ASSLRDGYGYT
>TRBJ2-5|13|TRBV29-1
SVERAGDRQETQY
>TRBJ2-1|13|TRBV6-5
ASSNDSPSYNEQF
>TRBJ2-1|13|TRBV5-6
ASSVSGGAYNEQF
>TRBJ2-3|12|TRBV30
AWSAGIGTDTQY
>TRBJ2-7|11|TRBV29-1
SVRTESSYEQY
>TRBJ2-5|13|TRBV4-3
ASSPNGGIQETQY
>TRBJ2-3|14|TRBV11-2
ASSLPQGRATDTQY
>TRBJ2-3|12|TRBV7-8
ASSLLQAPDTQY
>TRBJ1-5|13|TRBV6-5
ASSLNRGLNQPQH
>TRBJ1-1|14|TRBV13
ASSPPGGRGSSEAF
>TRBJ1-1|12|TRBV19
ASRARGESTEAF
>TRBJ2-4|13|TRBV14
ASSHGSLAKNIQY
>TRBJ2-3|13|TRBV14
ASSQDASGTDTQY
>TRBJ2-3|9|TRBV5-1
ASRTTDTQY
>TRBJ1-1|10|TRBV29-1
SCISGNTEAF
>TRBJ1-5|13|TRBV2
ASLGTQYSNQPQH
>TRBJ1-2|13|TRBV11-2
ASSLVTGKKDGYT
>TRBJ2-5|10|TRBV29-1
SVRDRGETQY
>TRBJ2-6|11|TRBV30
AWSEAGANVLT
>TRBJ1-1|12|TRBV7-9
ASSRTGGDAEAF
>TRBJ2-7|14|TRBV5-1
ASSLQGQGPTDEQY
>TRBJ1-2|8|TRBV29-1
SVSDSGYT
>TRBJ1-2|15|TRBV9
ASSAGVREVIDYGYT
>TRBJ2-3|12|TRBV7-2
ATGGRFSTDTQY
>TRBJ1-2|15|TRBV4-3
ASSQDRTQAPLYGYT
>TRBJ1-2|13|TRBV7-9
ASSLAQGQDYGYT